This passage covers 24 T cell receptor beta chains from one sample sequenced in a study of response to subunit inactivated influenza vaccine listed by TCRdb under 2018. Libraries were constructed by RT-PCR. Sequencer: Illumina HiSeq 2500. TCRdb passed the public sequencing reads through fastp at Q25 and MiXCR, retaining productive beta sequences. Rows with one shared CDR3 protein collapse into an entry with the most common genes and DNA. For this sample there are some 850,000 distinct CDR3 sequences; about a fifth appear just once. In total, the top ten clones hold approximately 11% of the sample. Here the sequenced sample was PBMCs from blood, taken 5 to 6 days after vaccination. These receptor sequences come from a man aged 50 or older who received an inactivated influenza vaccine. Donor details come from another sample of the same person, matched by shared clones.

The chain uses TRBV4-2 and TRBJ2-3; D uncertain. V gave up 5 bases and J gave up 6 bases, with 15 bases separating them. Germline CDR1 and CDR2: LGHNA and YNFKEQ. This CDR3 is built from 14 residues. CDR3 amino acids: CASSDGPLWDTQYF. DNA for the CDR3: TGTGCCAGCAGCGACGGGCCTCTTTGGGATACGCAGTATTTT.

In its sample, this clonotype was seen many times. The chain carries TRBV12-3 or TRBV12-4 and TRBJ2-7, with TRBD1 identical over 12 bases. The CDR3 sequence is 14 residues long. Unmatched junction bases numbered 5, after V lost 6 bases and J lost 5 bases. In nucleotides, the CDR3 is TGTGCCAGCAGCAATTGGGACAGGGGGCACGAGCAGTACTTC. Its translation is CASSNWDRGHEQYF.

The chain is built from TRBV12-3 or TRBV12-4 and TRBJ1-5; possibly TRBD1 for D (6 bases). Trimming stripped 4 bases from V and 5 bases from J, with 15 bases between. The CDR3 has 15 amino acids. The chain's CDR3 is CASSSVEGEDQPQHF. The CDR3 coding sequence is TGTGCCAGCAGTTCTGTCGAGGGGGAGGATCAGCCCCAGCATTTT.

The rearrangement uses TRBV12-3 or TRBV12-4 and TRBJ2-5; D not resolved. CDR3 size: 15 residues. V was shortened by 3 bases and J by 3 bases, with 14 bases between the two germline ends. The CDR3 region is CASSFYHRIKETQYF. The CDR3 DNA sequence: TGTGCCAGCAGTTTTTACCACCGGATAAAAGAGACCCAGTACTTC.

This clonotype was seen only a few times. This chain connects TRBV20-1 to TRBJ2-7; a weak D match, TRBD2 (7 bases). V lost 5 bases, J lost 9 bases, and 26 bases lay in between. CDR3 size: 15 residues. CDR1 and CDR2 from the germline V gene are DFQATT and SNEGSKA (reference sequence). The CDR3 is CSAHSGASGNLGQYF. CDR3 coding DNA: TGCAGTGCTCACTCAGGGGCTAGCGGAAACTTGGGGCAGTACTTC.

This chain joins TRBV6-1 and TRBJ2-1; D ambiguous. The CDR3 extends over 14 amino acids. Germline V gene data show CDR1 as MNHNS and CDR2 as SASEGT. V was shortened by 7 bases and J by 5 bases, with 15 bases between the two germline ends. The chain's CDR3 is CASTKGGKHNEQFF. The CDR3 DNA sequence: TGTGCCAGCACCAAGGGTGGGAAACACAATGAGCAGTTCTTC.

This chain uses TRBV20-1 with TRBJ2-7, with D uncertain. This CDR3 is 13 amino acids long. V lost 5 bases and J lost 0, with 11 bases in between. Per germline, CDR1 DFQATT and CDR2 SNEGSKA (reference sequence). For the CDR3, the DNA is TGCAGTGCTTTGGTCACCAACTCCTACGAGCAGTACTTC. Its translation is CSALVTNSYEQYF.

The chain combines TRBV4-2 with TRBJ2-3, with 7 bases that match TRBD2. V was pared by 3 bases and J by 5 bases, with 14 bases of the junction left unmatched. Germline-derived CDR1 and CDR2 are LGHNA and YNFKEQ. CDR3 size: 17 residues. CDR3 bases: TGTGCCAGCAGCCAGGGGATTGGGCGGGAGTTGAAAGATACGCAGTATTTT. Protein: CASSQGIGRELKDTQYF.

The rearrangement links TRBV2 to TRBJ2-1; 11 bases align to TRBD2. CDR3 size: 16 residues. In germline, CDR1 is SNHLY, CDR2 FYNNEI. Germline trimming cut 3 bases from V and 4 bases from J; bases unmatched to any gene: 5. Here the CDR3 DNA reads TGTGCCAGCAGTGATAAGGGACTAGCGGTATACAATGAGCAGTTCTTC. Translation gives CASSDKGLAVYNEQFF.

In this sample, this clonotype turned up a few times. J is TRBJ2-7 and V is TRBV28; D is uncertain. The CDR3 covers 14 residues. The germline CDR1 and CDR2 sequences are MDHEN and SYDVKM. V was pared by 7 bases and J by 0 bases, with 13 bases between. CDR3 DNA: TGTGCCAGCAAGATAATGTTGTACTCCTACGAGCAGTACTTC. Its protein is CASKIMLYSYEQYF. The full variable domain, completed using reference TRBV28 and TRBJ2-7, is DVKVTQSSRYLVKRTGEKVFLECVQDMDHENMFWYRQDPGLGLRLIYFSYDVKMKEKGDIPEGYSVSREKKERFSLILESASTNQTSMYLCASKIMLYSYEQYFGPGTRLTVT.

This chain links TRBV4-3 with TRBJ1-1, with D uncertain. Germline loops: CDR1 LGHNA, CDR2 YSLEER. The germline V and J ends were trimmed by 0 bases and 5 bases, with 13 bases remaining between them. CDR3 length: 15 amino acids. The CDR3 region is CASSQEEHPGTEAFF. The CDR3 DNA follows: TGCGCCAGCAGCCAAGAAGAACATCCGGGAACTGAAGCTTTCTTT.

The gene calls are TRBV27 and TRBJ2-7; 14 bases fit TRBD2. The CDR3 spans 16 residues. The trim removed 5 bases at V and 4 bases at J, leaving 7 bases unmatched. In germline, CDR1 is MNHEY, CDR2 SMNVEV (reference sequence). This CDR3 is CASSDMRLAGGYEQYF. The CDR3, as DNA: TGTGCCAGCAGTGATATGAGACTAGCGGGAGGGTACGAGCAGTACTTC.

This clonotype has more than one count but fewer than ten. An end of the junction does not agree with germline; a read error may underlie this. The chain employs TRBV7-7 and TRBJ2-1; D not certain. In germline, CDR1 is SSHAT, CDR2 FNYEAQ (reference sequence). CDR3 length equals 15 residues. CDR3 sequence reads: CASSLGLGTYNEQFF. The CDR3 DNA reads TGTGCTAGCAGCTTAGGTCTAGGAACCTACAATGAGCAGTTCTTC.

CDR3 bases: TGTGCCAGCAGACCTACCGGGACTAGCGGGAGGACGTCCTACGAGCAGTACTTC. Translating gives CASRPTGTSGRTSYEQYF. The rearrangement uses TRBV6-2 or TRBV6-3 and TRBJ2-7; 15 bases map to TRBD2. The CDR3 has 18 residues. J lost 1 base, V lost 6 bases, and 10 bases had no gene match. Germline V gene data show CDR1 as MNHEY and CDR2 as SVGEGT.

This clonotype was seen many times. The chain uses TRBV12-3 or TRBV12-4 and TRBJ2-7; 10 nucleotides agree with TRBD2. The CDR3 totals 14 residues. V was clipped by 6 bases and J by 2 bases; unmatched bases: 4. The CDR3 reads CASRRTSGPYEQYF. As DNA, the CDR3 is TGTGCCAGCAGAAGGACTAGCGGTCCCTACGAGCAGTACTTC.

The chain couples TRBV20-1 to TRBJ2-3; D not resolved. The CDR3 has 13 amino acids. Germline V gene data show CDR1 as DFQATT and CDR2 as SNEGSKA (reference sequence). V lost 0 bases to trimming and J lost 3 bases, with 7 bases between them. This CDR3 reads CSARDLETDTQYF. The DNA of the CDR3 is TGCAGTGCTAGAGATCTAGAAACAGATACGCAGTATTTT.

This clonotype was seen ten or more times. The chain combines TRBV20-1 with TRBJ2-1; 9 positions match TRBD2. Germline trimming cut 3 bases from V and 1 base from J; bases unmatched to any gene: 1. The germline CDR1 and CDR2 sequences are DFQATT and SNEGSKA (reference sequence). This CDR3 is built from 14 residues. The CDR3 nucleotides are TGCAGTGCTAGTCTAGCGGGGTCCTACAATGAGCAGTTCTTC. Translation gives CSASLAGSYNEQFF.

The V gene is TRBV7-9, the J gene TRBJ2-2; TRBD2 is a possible D gene (6 bases). V was trimmed by 11 bases and J by 1 base, leaving 17 bases between them. CDR1 and CDR2 (germline): SEHNR, FQNEAQ (reference sequence). The CDR3 extends over 15 amino acids. CDR3: CALFPEGLNTGELFF. Written as DNA, the CDR3 is TGTGCCCTCTTTCCGGAGGGGCTGAACACCGGGGAGCTGTTTTTT.

This clonotype was counted only a few times. The chain carries TRBV10-3 and TRBJ2-2; TRBD2 aligns across 9 bases. CDR1 is ENHRY and CDR2 is SYGVKD in the germline V gene. V lost 5 bases, J lost 5 bases, and 3 bases stayed unmatched. The CDR3 runs to 14 residues. DNA of the CDR3: TGTGCCATCAGTCCGGGACTAGCTACCGGGGAGCTGTTTTTT. It encodes CAISPGLATGELFF.

This clonotype appeared a few times. The chain links TRBV20-1 to TRBJ1-5; D ambiguous. In germline, CDR1 is DFQATT, CDR2 SNEGSKA (reference sequence). The V end was cut by 2 bases, the J end by 3 bases, with 8 bases between. This CDR3 contains 13 residues. The DNA for the CDR3 is TGCAGTGCTAGACTTGGCCTCAATCAGCCCCAGCATTTT. It codes for CSARLGLNQPQHF.

This clonotype was seen a few times. The chain carries TRBV2 and TRBJ2-1, with D possibly TRBD2 on 6 matching bases. Germline V CDR1 and CDR2: SNHLY, FYNNEI. Trimming took 0 bases from V and 7 from J, leaving 10 bases between them. The CDR3 is made up of 14 amino acids. DNA of the CDR3: TGTGCCAGCAGTGAAGCGCGGAGGGTAAATGAGCAGTTCTTC. Its translation is CASSEARRVNEQFF.

In its sample, this clonotype was seen a few times. The chain carries TRBV7-2 and TRBJ1-2; 7 bases align to TRBD1. From germline, CDR1 is SGHTA and CDR2 FQGNSA. The CDR3 runs to 14 residues. J gave up 6 bases and V 5 bases, and 9 bases lay outside the gene matches. The CDR3 sequence: CASSRPGQPNGYTF. CDR3 sequence (DNA): TGTGCCAGCAGCCGGCCGGGACAGCCCAATGGCTACACCTTC.

In its sample, this clonotype was seen a few times. V gene TRBV20-1 combines with J gene TRBJ2-7, with D tentatively TRBD1 (5 bases). This CDR3 spans 14 amino acids. V lost 2 bases and J lost 6, with 17 bases in between. Germline CDR1 and CDR2: DFQATT and SNEGSKA (reference sequence). DNA for the CDR3: TGCAGTGCTAGACGTCCCAGGGAATTCGCCGAGCAGTACTTC. Translation: CSARRPREFAEQYF.

The chain employs TRBV20-1 and TRBJ2-1, with D maybe TRBD1 (6 bases). CDR1 is DFQATT, CDR2 SNEGSKA, per germline (reference sequence). The V end was cut by 6 bases, the J end by 6 bases, with 12 bases between. This CDR3 is 12 amino acids long. In nucleotides, the CDR3 is TGCAGTGCGGACCGGGACATCAATGAGCAGTTCTTC. Its translation is CSADRDINEQFF.